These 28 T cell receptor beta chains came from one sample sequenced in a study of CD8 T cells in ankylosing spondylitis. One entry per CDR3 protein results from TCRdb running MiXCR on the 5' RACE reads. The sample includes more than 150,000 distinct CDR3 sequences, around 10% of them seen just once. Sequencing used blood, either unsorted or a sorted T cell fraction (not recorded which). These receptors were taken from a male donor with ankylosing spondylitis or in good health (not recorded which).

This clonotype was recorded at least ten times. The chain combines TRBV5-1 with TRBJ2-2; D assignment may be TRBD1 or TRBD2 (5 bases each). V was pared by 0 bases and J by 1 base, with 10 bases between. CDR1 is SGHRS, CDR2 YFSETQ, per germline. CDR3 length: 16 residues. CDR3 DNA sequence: TGCGCCAGCAGCTTGGCTTCGGGGCGGAACACCGGGGAGCTGTTTTTT. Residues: CASSLASGRNTGELFF.

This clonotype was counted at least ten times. CDR3 in DNA: TGTGCTAGTGGTTTGGTCCTCTCGGACGGGAACACTGAAGCTTTCTTT. It is translated as CASGLVLSDGNTEAFF. This chain links TRBV12-5 with TRBJ1-1; D is uncertain. The V end was cut by 0 bases, the J end by 1 base, with 12 bases between. Looked up from germline, CDR1 is LGHNT and CDR2 is FRNRAP. The CDR3 is 16 amino acids. Filled out from reference TRBV12-5 and TRBJ1-1, the complete variable domain reads DARVTQTPRHKVTEMGQEVTMRCQPILGHNTVFWYRQTMMQGLELLAYFRNRAPLDDSGMPKDRFSAEMPDATLATLKIQPSEPRDSAVYFCASGLVLSDGNTEAFFGQGTRLTVV.

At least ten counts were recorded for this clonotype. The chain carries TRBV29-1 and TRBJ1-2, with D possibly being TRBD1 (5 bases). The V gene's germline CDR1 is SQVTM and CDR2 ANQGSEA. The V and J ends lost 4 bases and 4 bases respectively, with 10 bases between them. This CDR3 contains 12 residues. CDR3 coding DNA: TGCAGCGTTGCCCGACAGAGCTATGGCTACACCTTC. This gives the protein CSVARQSYGYTF.

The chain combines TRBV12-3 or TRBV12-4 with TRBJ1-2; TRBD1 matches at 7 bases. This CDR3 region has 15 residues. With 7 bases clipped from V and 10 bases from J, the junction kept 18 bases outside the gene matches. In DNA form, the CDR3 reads TGTGCCAGCATCCCGGACAGGTCCCATAGGGAGCCCTACACCTTC. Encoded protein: CASIPDRSHREPYTF.

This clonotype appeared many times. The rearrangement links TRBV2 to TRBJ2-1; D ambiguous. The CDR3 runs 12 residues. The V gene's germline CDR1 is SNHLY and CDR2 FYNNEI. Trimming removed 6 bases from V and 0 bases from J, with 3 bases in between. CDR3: CASRSSYNEQFF. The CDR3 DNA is TGTGCCAGCAGGAGCTCCTACAATGAGCAGTTCTTC.

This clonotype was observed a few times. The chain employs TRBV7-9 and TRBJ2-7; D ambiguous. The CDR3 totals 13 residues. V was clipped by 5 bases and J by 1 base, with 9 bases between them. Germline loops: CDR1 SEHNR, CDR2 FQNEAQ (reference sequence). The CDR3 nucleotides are TGTGCCAGCAGCCCTGTGGTTTCCTACGAGCAGTACTTC. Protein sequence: CASSPVVSYEQYF.

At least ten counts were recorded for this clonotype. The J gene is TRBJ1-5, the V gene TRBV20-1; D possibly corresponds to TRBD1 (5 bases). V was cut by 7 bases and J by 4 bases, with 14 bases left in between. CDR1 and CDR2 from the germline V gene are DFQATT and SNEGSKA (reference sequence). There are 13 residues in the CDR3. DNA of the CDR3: TGCAGTGTTATGGGGACCGATAATCAGCCCCAGCATTTT. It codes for CSVMGTDNQPQHF.

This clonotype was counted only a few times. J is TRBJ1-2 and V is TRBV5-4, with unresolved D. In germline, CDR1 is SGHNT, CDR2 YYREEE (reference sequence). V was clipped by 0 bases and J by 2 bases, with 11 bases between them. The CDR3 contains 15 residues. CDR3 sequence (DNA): TGTGCCAGCAGCTTGGAGTCGGAGCGCAACTATGGCTACACCTTC. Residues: CASSLESERNYGYTF.

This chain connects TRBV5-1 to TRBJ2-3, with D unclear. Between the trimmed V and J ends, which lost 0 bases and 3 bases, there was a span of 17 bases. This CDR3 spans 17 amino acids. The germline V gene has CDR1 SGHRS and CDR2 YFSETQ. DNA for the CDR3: TGCGCCAGCAGCTTGGCCGCAGTGGCGGAAGGTACAGATACGCAGTATTTT. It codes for CASSLAAVAEGTDTQYF.

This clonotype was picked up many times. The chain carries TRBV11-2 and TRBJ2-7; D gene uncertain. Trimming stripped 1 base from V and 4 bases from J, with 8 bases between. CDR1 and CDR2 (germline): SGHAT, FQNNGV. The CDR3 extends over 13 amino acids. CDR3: CASSLAKVYEQYF. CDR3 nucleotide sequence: TGTGCCAGCAGCTTAGCAAAGGTTTACGAGCAGTACTTC.

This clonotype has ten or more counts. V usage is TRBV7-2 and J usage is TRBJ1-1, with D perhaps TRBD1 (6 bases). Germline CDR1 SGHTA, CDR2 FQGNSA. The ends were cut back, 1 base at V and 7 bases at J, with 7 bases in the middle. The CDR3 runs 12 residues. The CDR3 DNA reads TGTGCCAGCAGCTTAGAGGGGGGTGAAGCTTTCTTT. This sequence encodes CASSLEGGEAFF.

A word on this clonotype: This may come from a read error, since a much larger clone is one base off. The CDR3 DNA is TGTGCCAGCAGCCGACAGGGAGAGAATCAGCCCCAGCATTTT. It is translated as CASSRQGENQPQHF. The chain employs TRBV12-3 or TRBV12-4 and TRBJ1-5; the match to TRBD1 covers 7 bases. This CDR3 has 14 residues. The V and J ends lost 6 bases and 4 bases, in that order; junction bases with no gene match: 6.

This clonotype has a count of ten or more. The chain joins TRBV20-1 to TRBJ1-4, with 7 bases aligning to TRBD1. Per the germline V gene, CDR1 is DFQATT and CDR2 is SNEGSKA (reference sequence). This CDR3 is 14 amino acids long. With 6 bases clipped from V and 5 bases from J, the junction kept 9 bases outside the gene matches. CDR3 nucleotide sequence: TGCAGTGCGGCAGGGGGTCGGACAAATGAAAAACTGTTTTTT. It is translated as CSAAGGRTNEKLFF.

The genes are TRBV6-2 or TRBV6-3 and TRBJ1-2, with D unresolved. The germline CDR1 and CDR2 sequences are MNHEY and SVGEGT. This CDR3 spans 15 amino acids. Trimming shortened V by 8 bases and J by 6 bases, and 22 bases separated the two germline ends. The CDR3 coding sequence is TGTGCCAGCGCCTTTGATGTCTCCGCGGGTAATGGCTACACCTTC. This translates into CASAFDVSAGNGYTF.

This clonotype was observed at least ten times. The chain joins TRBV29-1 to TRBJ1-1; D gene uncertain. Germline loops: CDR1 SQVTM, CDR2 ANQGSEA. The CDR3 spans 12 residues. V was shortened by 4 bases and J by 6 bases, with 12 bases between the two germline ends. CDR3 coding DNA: TGCAGCGTTGTCGGAGTCAACTCTGAAGCTTTCTTT. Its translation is CSVVGVNSEAFF.

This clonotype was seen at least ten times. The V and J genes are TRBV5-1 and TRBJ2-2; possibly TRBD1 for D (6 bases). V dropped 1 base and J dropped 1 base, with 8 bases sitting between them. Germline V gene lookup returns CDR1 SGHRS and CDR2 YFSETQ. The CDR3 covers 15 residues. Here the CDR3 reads CASSLQGGNTGELFF. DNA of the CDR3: TGCGCCAGCAGCTTGCAAGGGGGGAACACCGGGGAGCTGTTTTTT.

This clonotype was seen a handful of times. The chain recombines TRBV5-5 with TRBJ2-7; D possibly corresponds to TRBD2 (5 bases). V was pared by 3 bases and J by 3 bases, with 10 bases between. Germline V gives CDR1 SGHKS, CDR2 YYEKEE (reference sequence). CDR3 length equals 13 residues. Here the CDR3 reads CASSSNAGYEQYF. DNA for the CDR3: TGTGCCAGCAGCTCAAATGCGGGCTACGAGCAGTACTTC.

The DNA of the CDR3 is TGCAGCGTTGAAGGGGCGGACTGGGATGGGTCTGGCTACACCTTC. It translates to CSVEGADWDGSGYTF. The rearrangement joins TRBV29-1 to TRBJ1-2; D is uncertain. The CDR3 runs 15 residues. V lost 1 base to trimming and J lost 7 bases, with 19 bases between them. The germline V gene encodes CDR1 SQVTM and CDR2 ANQGSEA.

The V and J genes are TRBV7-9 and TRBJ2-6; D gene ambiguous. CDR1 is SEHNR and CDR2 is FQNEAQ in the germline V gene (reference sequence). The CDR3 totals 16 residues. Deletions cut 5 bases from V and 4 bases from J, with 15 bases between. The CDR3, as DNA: TGTGCCAGCAGCCCGCGTGCGGTTTCCGGGGCCAACGTCCTGACTTTC. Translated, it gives CASSPRAVSGANVLTF.

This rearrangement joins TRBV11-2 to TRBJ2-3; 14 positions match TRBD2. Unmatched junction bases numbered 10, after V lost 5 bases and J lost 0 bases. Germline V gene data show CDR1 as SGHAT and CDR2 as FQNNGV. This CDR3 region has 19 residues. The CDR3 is CASSDPGTSGGPSTDTQYF. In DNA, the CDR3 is TGTGCCAGCAGCGACCCCGGGACTAGCGGGGGCCCTAGCACAGATACGCAGTATTTT.

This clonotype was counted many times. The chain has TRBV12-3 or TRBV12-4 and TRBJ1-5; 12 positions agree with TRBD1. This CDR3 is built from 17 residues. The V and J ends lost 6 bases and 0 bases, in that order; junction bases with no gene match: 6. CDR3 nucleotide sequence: TGTGCCAGCAGCGGGACAGGGGGCCAAAATAGCAATCAGCCCCAGCATTTT. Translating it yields CASSGTGGQNSNQPQHF.

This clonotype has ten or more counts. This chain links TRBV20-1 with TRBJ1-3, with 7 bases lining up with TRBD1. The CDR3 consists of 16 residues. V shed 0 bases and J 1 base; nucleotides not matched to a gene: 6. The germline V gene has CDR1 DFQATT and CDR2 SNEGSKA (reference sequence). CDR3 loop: CSAREQGTLSGNTIYF. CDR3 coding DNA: TGCAGTGCTAGAGAACAGGGGACTTTATCTGGAAACACCATATATTTT.

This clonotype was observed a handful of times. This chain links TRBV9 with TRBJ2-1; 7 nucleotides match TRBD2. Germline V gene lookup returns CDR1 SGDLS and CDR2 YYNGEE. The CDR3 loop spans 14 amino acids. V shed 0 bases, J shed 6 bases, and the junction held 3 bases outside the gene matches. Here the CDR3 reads CASSVGGTINEQFF. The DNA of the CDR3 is TGTGCCAGCAGCGTAGGGGGGACTATCAATGAGCAGTTCTTC.

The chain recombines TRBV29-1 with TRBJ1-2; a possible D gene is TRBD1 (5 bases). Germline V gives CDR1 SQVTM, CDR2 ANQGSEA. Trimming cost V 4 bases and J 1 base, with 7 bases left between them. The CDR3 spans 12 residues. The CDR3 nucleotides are TGCAGCGTTGCCGACAGTAACTATGGCTACACCTTC. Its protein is CSVADSNYGYTF.

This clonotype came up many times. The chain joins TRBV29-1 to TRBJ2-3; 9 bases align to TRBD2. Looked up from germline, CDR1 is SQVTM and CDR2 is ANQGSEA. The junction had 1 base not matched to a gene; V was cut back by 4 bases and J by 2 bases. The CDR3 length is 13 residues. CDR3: CSVAGLATDTQYF. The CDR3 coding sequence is TGCAGCGTTGCGGGACTAGCCACAGATACGCAGTATTTT.

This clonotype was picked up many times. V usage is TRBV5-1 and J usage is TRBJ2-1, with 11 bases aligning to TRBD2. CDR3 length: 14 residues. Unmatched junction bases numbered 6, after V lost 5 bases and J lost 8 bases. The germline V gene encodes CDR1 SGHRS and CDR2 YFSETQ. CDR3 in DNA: TGCGCCAGCAGGACTAGCGGGAAGGGTGATGAGCAGTTCTTC. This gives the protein CASRTSGKGDEQFF.

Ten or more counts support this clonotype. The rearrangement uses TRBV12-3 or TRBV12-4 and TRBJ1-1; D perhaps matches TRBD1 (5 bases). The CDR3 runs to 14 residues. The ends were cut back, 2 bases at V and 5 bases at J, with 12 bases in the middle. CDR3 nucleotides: TGTGCCAGCAGTTTATTGAGGGGTGGAACTGAAGCTTTCTTT. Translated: CASSLLRGGTEAFF.

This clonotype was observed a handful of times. The CDR3 loop is CASSLSGGSPKETQYF. The CDR3, as DNA: TGTGCCAGCAGCCTTAGCGGGGGGTCCCCAAAAGAGACCCAGTACTTC. This chain connects TRBV7-2 to TRBJ2-5, with 10 bases lining up with TRBD2. CDR1 is SGHTA and CDR2 is FQGNSA in the germline V gene. The CDR3 is 16 amino acids. Trimming removed 5 bases from V and 3 bases from J; junction bases left unmatched: 9.